Shown below are 25 T cell receptor beta chains from a single sample sequenced in a study of T cell responses to AZD1222 COVID-19 vaccine. Produced via immunoSEQ multiplex PCR; TCRdb's table is partial and in-frame only. Of approximately 120,000 clones in the sample, roughly 90% were seen once. Sequences were derived from peripheral blood, sampled on day 0 of AZD1222 vaccination. These receptors were obtained from an adult in good health.

The rearrangement joins TRBV5-1 to TRBJ1-2; D gene unclear. V lost 4 bases and J lost 0, with 13 bases in between. CDR3 length equals 15 residues. Per the germline V gene, CDR1 is SGHRS and CDR2 is YFSETQ. The CDR3 nucleotides are TGCGCCAGCAGCCCCACCGCAGGATCTAACTATGGCTACACCTTC. This translates into CASSPTAGSNYGYTF.

The rearrangement uses TRBV5-5 and TRBJ2-7; D is ambiguous. The germline V and J ends were trimmed by 1 base and 4 bases, with 6 bases remaining between them. The CDR3 extends over 12 amino acids. The germline V gene encodes CDR1 SGHKS and CDR2 YYEKEE (reference sequence). The CDR3 is CASSLLGYEQYF. CDR3 nucleotide sequence: TGTGCCAGCAGCTTGCTGGGGTACGAGCAGTACTTC.

The chain employs TRBV24-1 and TRBJ2-7, with D tentatively TRBD1 (8 bases). Trimming stripped 3 bases from V and 5 bases from J, with 16 bases between. Germline CDR1 and CDR2: KGHDR and SFDVKD. The CDR3 loop spans 15 amino acids. CDR3 nucleotide sequence: TGTGCCACCAGTGATAACAGGGGGGGGTCACACGAGCAGTACTTC. Its translation is CATSDNRGGSHEQYF.

The rearrangement links TRBV7-3 to TRBJ2-1; 14 nucleotides line up with TRBD2. Germline CDR1 is SGHTA and CDR2 is FQGTGA. V shed 5 bases and J 5 bases; nucleotides not matched to a gene: 11. The CDR3 length is 18 residues. For the CDR3, the DNA is TGTGCCAGCAGCCCCGGGACTAGCGGGGGCCCGGGGGACAATGAGCAGTTCTTC. Amino acid sequence: CASSPGTSGGPGDNEQFF.

The CDR3 protein is CASSIDPRVGAFF. For the CDR3, the DNA is TGTGCCAGTAGTATAGATCCCCGGGTAGGGGCTTTCTTT. The rearrangement joins TRBV19 to TRBJ1-1; D is unclear. From germline, CDR1 is LNHDA and CDR2 SQIVND (reference sequence). The CDR3 is 13 amino acids. Trimming removed 0 bases from V and 11 bases from J, with 13 bases in between.

V and J are TRBV24-1 and TRBJ2-5; D perhaps matches TRBD2 (6 bases). V was pared by 5 bases and J by 1 base, with 10 bases between. Germline V gene data show CDR1 as KGHDR and CDR2 as SFDVKD. The CDR3 sequence is 14 residues long. This CDR3 is CATSGRGPQETQYF. CDR3 coding DNA: TGTGCCACCAGTGGGCGGGGTCCCCAAGAGACCCAGTACTTC.

The chain couples TRBV5-1 to TRBJ1-3; D gene unclear. The length of the CDR3 is 13 residues. Trimming took off 7 bases at V and 0 bases at J, with 8 bases between the two ends. Germline CDR1 SGHRS, CDR2 YFSETQ. CDR3: CASYDGSGNTIYF. CDR3 coding DNA: TGCGCCAGCTATGATGGCTCTGGAAACACCATATATTTT.

The chain joins TRBV28 to TRBJ2-7; no clear D. CDR1 is MDHEN and CDR2 is SYDVKM in the germline V gene. Trimming pared 3 bases from V and 0 bases from J, leaving 12 bases between. This CDR3 has 15 amino acids. The CDR3 loop is CASSLPGSTSYEQYF. Here the CDR3 DNA reads TGTGCCAGCAGTTTGCCGGGCTCAACCTCCTACGAGCAGTACTTC.

This clone appeared a single time. The chain uses TRBV24-1 and TRBJ1-1, with TRBD1 as a possible D gene (5 bases). This CDR3 contains 12 residues. V shed 6 bases and J shed 8 bases, with 12 bases lying between them. Germline assignment: CDR1 KGHDR and CDR2 SFDVKD. The CDR3 here is CATSLRGSEAFF. Here the CDR3 DNA reads TGTGCCACCAGTCTGAGGGGAAGCGAAGCTTTCTTT.

The chain uses TRBV4-1 and TRBJ1-1; D is undetermined. Germline CDR1 and CDR2: MGHRA and YSYEKL. V was clipped by 4 bases and J by 2 bases, with 2 bases between them. The CDR3 extends over 11 amino acids. CDR3 region: CASSLNTEAFF. The CDR3 DNA follows: TGCGCCAGCAGCCTAAACACTGAAGCTTTCTTT.

The V and J genes are TRBV19 and TRBJ1-5, with D unresolved. Trimming pared 5 bases from V and 9 bases from J, leaving 14 bases between. The CDR3 totals 13 residues. Germline CDR1 reads LNHDA; CDR2 reads SQIVND (reference sequence). CDR3: CASSALLDGPQHF. DNA for the CDR3: TGTGCCAGTAGTGCCCTGCTAGACGGGCCCCAGCATTTT.

The chain has TRBV21-1 and TRBJ2-3. TRBV21-1 is a known pseudogene. The CDR3 consists of 15 residues. The CDR3 protein is CASSKEWEIGDTQYF. CDR3 nucleotide sequence: TGTGCCAGCAGCAAAGAATGGGAAATCGGGGATACGCAGTATTTT.

The rearrangement joins TRBV5-1 to TRBJ1-3; 9 nucleotides align to TRBD1. V lost 5 bases to trimming and J lost 0 bases; unmatched junction nucleotides: 9. CDR3 length equals 17 residues. The germline gives CDR1 SGHRS, CDR2 YFSETQ. CDR3 protein: CASRSTPGQGSGNTIYF. In DNA, the CDR3 is TGCGCCAGCAGGAGTACGCCGGGACAGGGCTCTGGAAACACCATATATTTT.

In DNA, the CDR3 is TGTGCCAGCAGCCCCGGGCCCCAAGAGACCCAGTACTTC. Encoded protein: CASSPGPQETQYF. The rearrangement uses TRBV7-3 and TRBJ2-5; D remains ambiguous. The CDR3 is 13 residues long. Trimming took off 5 bases at V and 1 base at J, with 8 bases between the two ends. Germline V gene sequence: CDR1 SGHTA, CDR2 FQGTGA.

The rearrangement links TRBV19 to TRBJ2-1; D uncertain. Trimming pared 5 bases from V and 3 bases from J, leaving 14 bases between. CDR3 length equals 15 residues. CDR1 is LNHDA and CDR2 is SQIVND in the germline V gene (reference sequence). The DNA of the CDR3 is TGTGCCAGTAGTGAGCCGGCAGGAGTCTACAATGAGCAGTTCTTC. It yields the protein CASSEPAGVYNEQFF.

J is TRBJ1-1 and V is TRBV18, with D maybe TRBD1 (5 bases). The ends were cut back, 6 bases at V and 1 base at J, with 12 bases in the middle. The CDR3 loop spans 14 amino acids. Germline assignment: CDR1 KGHSH and CDR2 LQKENI. This CDR3 reads CASSTGTGNTEAFF. The CDR3 DNA reads as TGTGCCAGCTCTACCGGGACGGGGAACACTGAAGCTTTCTTT.

Turning to this clone: The germline gene is not matched at one end of the junction; a read error may be the cause. The chain uses TRBV27 and TRBJ2-1; no clear D gene. Germline V gene sequence: CDR1 MNHEY, CDR2 SMNVEV (reference sequence). The CDR3 has 15 residues. Written as DNA, the CDR3 is TGTGCCAGCAGTCTATCGTATGGTGGCACGGATGAGCAGTTCTTC. The encoded protein is CASSLSYGGTDEQFF.

The genes are TRBV7-9 and TRBJ2-7, with D possibly TRBD2 on 6 matching bases. Trimming took 4 bases from V and 3 from J, leaving 16 bases between them. This CDR3 has 15 residues. In germline, CDR1 is SEHNR, CDR2 FQNEAQ (reference sequence). DNA for the CDR3: TGTGCCAGCAGCTCCCCCTCAGGAGCGGGCTACGAGCAGTACTTC. Translated, it gives CASSSPSGAGYEQYF.

The chain couples TRBV6-5 to TRBJ2-4; D might be TRBD1 (5 bases). The V end lost 6 bases, the J end lost 15 bases, and 21 bases lay between the germline ends. In germline, CDR1 is MNHEY, CDR2 SVGAGI. This CDR3 region has 13 residues. CDR3 protein: CASRKQPLGPMYF. The CDR3 DNA follows: TGTGCCAGCAGAAAACAACCCCTGGGGCCGATGTACTTC.

To note about this clone: The junction shows a germline mismatch at one end, possibly a read error. This rearrangement joins TRBV5-6 to TRBJ2-3; 8 bases fit TRBD2. This CDR3 region has 14 residues. Germline CDR1 reads SGHDT; CDR2 reads YYEEEE. In DNA form, the CDR3 reads TGTGCCAGCAGCGGGACGGGGGGGCCCGATACCCAGTATTTT. Translating it yields CASSGTGGPDTQYF.

This clone came up a few times. J is TRBJ1-2 and V is TRBV3-1 (or the pseudogene TRBV3-2); 11 bases are shared with TRBD1. V was clipped by 4 bases and J by 7 bases; unmatched bases: 11. The CDR3 is 16 amino acids. The germline V gene encodes CDR1 LGHDT and CDR2 YNNKEL (reference sequence). The CDR3 loop is CASSRPDGTGGSGYTF. The CDR3 DNA is TGTGCCAGCAGCCGACCGGACGGGACAGGGGGAAGTGGCTACACCTTC.

This clone has a single count. The rearrangement links TRBV5-1 to TRBJ2-1; 11 nucleotides line up with TRBD2. CDR3 length equals 15 residues. The J segment lost 10 bases and the V segment lost 1 base, leaving 7 bases of the junction unmatched. CDR1 and CDR2 from the germline V gene are SGHRS and YFSETQ. The CDR3 region has the DNA TGCGCCAGCAGCTTGACTAGCGGGGGCTTGGGGGAGCAGTTCTTC. Protein: CASSLTSGGLGEQFF.

The V call is TRBV27, the J call TRBJ2-7, with D perhaps matching TRBD2 (5 bases). CDR1 MNHEY and CDR2 SMNVEV come from the germline V gene (reference sequence). CDR3 size: 16 residues. V lost 3 bases, J lost 0 bases, and 15 bases lay in between. The CDR3 spells CASSLWSGLGSYEQYF. CDR3 DNA: TGTGCCAGCAGTTTGTGGTCGGGGTTAGGCTCCTACGAGCAGTACTTC.

J is TRBJ2-7 and V is TRBV25-1; 7 nucleotides agree with TRBD1. The CDR3 spans 15 residues. Trimming removed 4 bases from V and 1 base from J; junction bases left unmatched: 7. Germline CDR1 is MGHDK and CDR2 is SYGVNS. The DNA of the CDR3 is TGTGCCAGCAGTGGTACAGGGGCCGGGTCCTACGAGCAGTACTTC. This codes for CASSGTGAGSYEQYF.

This clone was seen more than once but under ten times. The V and J genes are TRBV28 and TRBJ2-4; 8 positions agree with TRBD2. Unmatched junction bases numbered 6, after V lost 2 bases and J lost 3 bases. From germline, CDR1 is MDHEN and CDR2 SYDVKM. This CDR3 has 16 residues. CDR3 amino acids: CASSLTGREGKNIQYF. The CDR3 DNA reads TGTGCCAGCAGTTTAACGGGTCGGGAGGGCAAAAACATTCAGTACTTC.